The source of this TCR beta chain is a study of beta chain features in type 1 diabetes. V was pared by 7 bases and J by 2 bases, with 3 bases of the junction left unmatched. The V gene's germline CDR1 is MNHEY and CDR2 SVGAGI. The CDR3 runs to 15 residues. Expressed TCRB transcripts got sequenced, as all isolated RNA was reverse transcribed. Generated by immunoSEQ multiplex PCR, the TCRdb table keeps only in-frame clones and is missing some. The data show roughly 400,000 clones, with more than 13% seen just once and about 0.02% held by the top ten. CD4+ cells of the naive, central memory, regulatory and stem cell-like memory types were sorted via CD45RO/CCR7/CD25/CD127/CD95/CD27.

Sequenced input: naive CD4+ T cells from blood. The chain joins TRBV6-5 to TRBJ2-6; TRBD1 matches 9 bases. This receptor was identified in a woman between 18 and 29 years old in good health. CDR3 in DNA: TGTGCCAGCAACAGGGGGCTAGCTGGGGCCAACGTCCTGACTTTC. It encodes CASNRGLAGANVLTF.